This TCR beta chain was sequenced during a study of blood T cell repertoires in COVID-19. About the study: There were acute and convalescent COVID-19 samples, and they came from the United States, Italy and Spain. The cDNA or gDNA used as material had been derived from T cells, B-cell-depleted T cells, or PBMCs.

In the original processing: Researchers report that nucleated cell counts were estimated from reference gene primer amplification. Assay: immunoSEQ multiplex PCR; the TCRdb copy retains only in-frame clones and omits some. That table is the source of V, J and clone size, and D and trimming were worked out from the DNA. This sample yields just over 90,000 clones, of which approximately 80% are seen a single time; around 7% belongs to the top ten. CDR3 length equals 14 residues. Germline V gives CDR1 MDHEN, CDR2 SYDVKM. V was cut by 0 bases and J by 2 bases, with 8 bases left in between. This chain connects TRBV28 to TRBJ2-7; D may be TRBD1 (5 bases). This TCR was recovered from a man between 65 and 80 years old with acute or convalescent COVID-19. Sequenced sample: peripheral blood. CDR3 nucleotide sequence: TGTGCCAGCAGTTTATGGACAGTAGCCTACGAGCAGTACTTC. Its protein is CASSLWTVAYEQYF.